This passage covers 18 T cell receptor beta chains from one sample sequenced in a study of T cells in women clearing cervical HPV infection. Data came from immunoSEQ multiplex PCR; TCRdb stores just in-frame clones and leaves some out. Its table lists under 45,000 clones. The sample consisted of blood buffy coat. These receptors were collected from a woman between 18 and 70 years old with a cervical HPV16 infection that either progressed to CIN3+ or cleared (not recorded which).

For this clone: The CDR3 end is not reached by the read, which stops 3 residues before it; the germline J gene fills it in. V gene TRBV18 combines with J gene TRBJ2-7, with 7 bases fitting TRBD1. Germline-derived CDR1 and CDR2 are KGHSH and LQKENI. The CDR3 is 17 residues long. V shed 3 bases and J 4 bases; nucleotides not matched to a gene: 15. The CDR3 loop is CASSPAPGTAGNYEQYF. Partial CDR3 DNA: TGTGCCAGCTCACCCGCTCCCGGGACAGCAGGAAATTACGAG.

CDR3 bases read: TGTGCCTGGGCGGATCGGAACACTGAA. It is translated as CAWADRNTE. The complete CDR3 protein is CAWADRNTEAFF. The chain uses TRBV30 and TRBJ1-1; D is uncertain. The read terminates 3 residues ahead of where the CDR3 ends, so the germline J gene completes it. This CDR3 has 12 amino acids. The V and J ends lost 5 bases and 1 base respectively, with 8 bases between them. Germline V gives CDR1 GTSNPN, CDR2 SVGIG (reference sequence).

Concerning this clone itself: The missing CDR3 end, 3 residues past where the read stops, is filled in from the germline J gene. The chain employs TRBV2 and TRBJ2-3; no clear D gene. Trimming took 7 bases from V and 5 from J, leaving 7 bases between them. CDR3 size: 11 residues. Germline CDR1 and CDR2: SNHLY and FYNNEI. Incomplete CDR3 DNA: TGTGCCAGCAATTCTAGAGATACG. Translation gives CASNSRDT. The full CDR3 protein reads CASNSRDTQYF.

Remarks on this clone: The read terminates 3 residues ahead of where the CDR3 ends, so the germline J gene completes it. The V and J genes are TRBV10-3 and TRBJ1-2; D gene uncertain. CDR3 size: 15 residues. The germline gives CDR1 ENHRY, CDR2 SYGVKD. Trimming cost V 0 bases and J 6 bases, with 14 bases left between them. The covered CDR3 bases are TGTGCCATCAGTGAGTCCGAACTAGGGAGGGATGGC. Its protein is CAISESELGRDG. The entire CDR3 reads CAISESELGRDGYTF.

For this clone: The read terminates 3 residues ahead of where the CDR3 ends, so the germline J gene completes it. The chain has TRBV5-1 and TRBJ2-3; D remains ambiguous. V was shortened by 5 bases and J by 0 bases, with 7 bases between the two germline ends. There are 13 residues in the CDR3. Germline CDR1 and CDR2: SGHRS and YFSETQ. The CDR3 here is CASRMTSTDTQYF. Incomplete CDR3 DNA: TGCGCCAGCAGGATGACTAGCACAGATACG. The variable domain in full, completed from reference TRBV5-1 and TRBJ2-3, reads KAGVTQTPRYLIKTRGQQVTLSCSPISGHRSVSWYQQTPGQGLQFLFEYFSETQRNKGNFPGRFSGRQFSNSRSEMNVSTLELGDSALYLCASRMTSTDTQYFGPGTRLTVL.

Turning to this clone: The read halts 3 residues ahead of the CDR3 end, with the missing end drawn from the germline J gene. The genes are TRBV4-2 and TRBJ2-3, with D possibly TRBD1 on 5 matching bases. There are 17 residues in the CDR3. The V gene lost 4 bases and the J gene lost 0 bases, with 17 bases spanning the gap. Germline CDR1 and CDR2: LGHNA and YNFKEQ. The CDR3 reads CASSPTGTVSSTDTQYF. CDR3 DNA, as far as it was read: TGTGCCAGCAGCCCCACAGGTACAGTTTCTAGCACAGATACG.

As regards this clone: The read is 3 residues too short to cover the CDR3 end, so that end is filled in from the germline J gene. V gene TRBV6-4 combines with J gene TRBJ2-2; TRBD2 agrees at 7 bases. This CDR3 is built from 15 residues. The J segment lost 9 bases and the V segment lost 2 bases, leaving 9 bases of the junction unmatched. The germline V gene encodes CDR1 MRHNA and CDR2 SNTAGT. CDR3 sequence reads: CASSDKRGILRELFF. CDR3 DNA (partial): TGTGCCAGCAGTGACAAGCGGGGTATTCTCCGGGAG.

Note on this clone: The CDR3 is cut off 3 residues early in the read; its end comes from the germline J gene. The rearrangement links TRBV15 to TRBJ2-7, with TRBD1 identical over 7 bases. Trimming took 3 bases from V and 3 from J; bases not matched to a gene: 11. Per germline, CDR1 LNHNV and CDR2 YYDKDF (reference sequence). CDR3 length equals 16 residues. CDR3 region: CATSREETGHLYEQYF. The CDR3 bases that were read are TGTGCCACCAGCAGGGAGGAGACAGGGCACCTCTACGAG. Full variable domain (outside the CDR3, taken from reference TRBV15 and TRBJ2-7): DAMVIQNPRYQVTQFGKPVTLSCSQTLNHNVMYWYQQKSSQAPKLLFHYYDKDFNNEADTPDNFQSRRPNTSFCFLDIRSPGLGDTAMYLCATSREETGHLYEQYFGPGTRLTVT.

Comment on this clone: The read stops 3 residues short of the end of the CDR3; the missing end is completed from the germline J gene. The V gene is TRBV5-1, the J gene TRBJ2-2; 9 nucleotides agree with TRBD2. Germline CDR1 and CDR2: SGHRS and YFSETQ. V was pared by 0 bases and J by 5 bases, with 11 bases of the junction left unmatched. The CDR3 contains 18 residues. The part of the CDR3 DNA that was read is TGCGCCAGCAGCTTGGCCTTCGGCGGGGGGGCAGGAACCGGGGAG. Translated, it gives CASSLAFGGGAGTGE. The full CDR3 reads CASSLAFGGGAGTGELFF.

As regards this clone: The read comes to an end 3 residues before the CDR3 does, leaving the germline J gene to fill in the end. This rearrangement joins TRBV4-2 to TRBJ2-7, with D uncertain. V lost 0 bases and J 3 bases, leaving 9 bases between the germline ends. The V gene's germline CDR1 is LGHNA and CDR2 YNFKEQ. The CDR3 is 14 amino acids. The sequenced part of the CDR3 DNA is TGTGCCAGCAGCCAAGAGAGACTCTACTACGAG. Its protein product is CASSQERLYYE. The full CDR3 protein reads CASSQERLYYEQYF.

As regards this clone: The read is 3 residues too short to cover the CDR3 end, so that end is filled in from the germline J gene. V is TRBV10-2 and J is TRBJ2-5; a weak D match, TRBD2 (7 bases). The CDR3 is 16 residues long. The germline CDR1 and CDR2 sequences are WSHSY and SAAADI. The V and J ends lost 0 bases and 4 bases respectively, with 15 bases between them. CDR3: CASSESVGGAGETQYF. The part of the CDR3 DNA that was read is TGCGCCAGCAGTGAGTCTGTGGGGGGGGCCGGAGAGACC.

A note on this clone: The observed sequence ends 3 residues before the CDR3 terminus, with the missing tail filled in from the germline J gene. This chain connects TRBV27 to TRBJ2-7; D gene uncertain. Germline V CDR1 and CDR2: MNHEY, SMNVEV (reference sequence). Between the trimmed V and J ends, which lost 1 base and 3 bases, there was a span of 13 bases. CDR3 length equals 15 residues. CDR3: CASSLLTEPHYEQYF. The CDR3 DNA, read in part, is TGTGCCAGCAGTTTATTAACCGAGCCTCACTACGAG.

Incomplete CDR3 DNA: TGTGCCAGCAGCGCCCGGACTAGGGACCCATGGACC. Encoded protein: CASSARTRDPWT. The full-length CDR3 reads as CASSARTRDPWTQYF. The chain links TRBV11-2 to TRBJ2-5, with TRBD2 matching over 7 bases. The read finishes 3 residues shy of the CDR3 end, and the germline J gene is used to complete it. Germline CDR1 reads SGHAT; CDR2 reads FQNNGV. Trimming cost V 5 bases and J 7 bases; bases outside gene matches: 13. This CDR3 has 15 residues.

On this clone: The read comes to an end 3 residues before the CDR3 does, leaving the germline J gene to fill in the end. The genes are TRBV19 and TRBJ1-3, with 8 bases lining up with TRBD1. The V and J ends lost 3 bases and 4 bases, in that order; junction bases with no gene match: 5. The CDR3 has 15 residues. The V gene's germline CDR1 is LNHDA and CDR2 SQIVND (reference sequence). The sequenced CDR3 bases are TGTGCCAGTAGTATGGACAGGGCTTCAGGAAACACC. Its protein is CASSMDRASGNT. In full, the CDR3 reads CASSMDRASGNTIYF.

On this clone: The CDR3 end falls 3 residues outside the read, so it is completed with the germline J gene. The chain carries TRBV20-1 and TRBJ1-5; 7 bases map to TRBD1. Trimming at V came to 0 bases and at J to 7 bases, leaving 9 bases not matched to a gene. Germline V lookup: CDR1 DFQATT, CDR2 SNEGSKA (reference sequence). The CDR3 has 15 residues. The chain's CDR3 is CSARDRKGGGQPQHF. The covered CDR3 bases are TGCAGTGCTAGAGATAGAAAAGGGGGCGGCCAGCCC.

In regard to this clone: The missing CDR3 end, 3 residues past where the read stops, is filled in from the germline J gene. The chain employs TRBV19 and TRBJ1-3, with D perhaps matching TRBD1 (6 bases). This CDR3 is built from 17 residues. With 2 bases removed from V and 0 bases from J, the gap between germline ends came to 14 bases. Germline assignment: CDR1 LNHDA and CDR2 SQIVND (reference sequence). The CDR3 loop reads CASSISPTGISGNTIYF. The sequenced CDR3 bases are TGTGCCAGTAGTATATCCCCGACAGGAATCTCTGGAAACACC. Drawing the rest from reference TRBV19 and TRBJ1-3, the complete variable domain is DGGITQSPKYLFRKEGQNVTLSCEQNLNHDAMYWYRQDPGQGLRLIYYSQIVNDFQKGDIAEGYSVSREKKESFPLTVTSAQKNPTAFYLCASSISPTGISGNTIYFGEGSWLTVV.

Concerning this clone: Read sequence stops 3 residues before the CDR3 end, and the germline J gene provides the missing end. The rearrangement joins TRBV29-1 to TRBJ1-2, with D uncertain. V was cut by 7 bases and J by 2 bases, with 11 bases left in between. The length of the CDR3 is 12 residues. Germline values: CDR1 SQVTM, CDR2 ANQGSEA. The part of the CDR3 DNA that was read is TGCAGCGCCGGATGGGCCAACTATGGC. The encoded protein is CSAGWANYG. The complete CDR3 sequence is CSAGWANYGYTF.

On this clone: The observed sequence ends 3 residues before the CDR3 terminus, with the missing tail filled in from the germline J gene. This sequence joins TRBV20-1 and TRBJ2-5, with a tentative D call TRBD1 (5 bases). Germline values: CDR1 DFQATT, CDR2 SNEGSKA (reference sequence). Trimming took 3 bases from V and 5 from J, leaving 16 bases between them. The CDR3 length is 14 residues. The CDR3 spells CSASRVLRAETQYF. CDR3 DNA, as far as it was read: TGCAGTGCTAGCCGGGTTCTCAGGGCGGAGACC.